This paragraph reports one T cell receptor (beta chain). This record comes from a study of blood T cell repertoires in COVID-19. Study at large: From T cells, B-cell-depleted T cells, or PBMCs came the material, which was cDNA or gDNA.

Authors' analysis steps: Nucleated cell number was recorded as an estimate derived from reference gene primer amplification. Repertoires were generated with immunoSEQ multiplex PCR, while TCRdb's copy carries only in-frame clones and drops some. V and J calls and clone size are as listed in that table; D and trimming were resolved from the DNA. The data hold a few hundred thousand clones, with approximately 86% observed a single time. The CDR3 runs to 19 residues. Per germline, CDR1 KGHSH and CDR2 LQKENI. V lost 3 bases and J lost 2; bases outside the gene matches: 13. The source of this sequence is a man aged 18 to 29 with active or convalescent COVID-19. Sequenced input: peripheral blood. The chain couples TRBV18 to TRBJ2-3; 11 nucleotides match TRBD2. The DNA of the CDR3 is TGTGCCAGCTCACCGACCAGCACTAGCGGGGGTTTGTTCACAGATACGCAGTATTTT. Its translation is CASSPTSTSGGLFTDTQYF.